These 25 T cell receptor beta chains came from one sample sequenced in a study of blood T cell repertoires in COVID-19. Assay used: immunoSEQ multiplex PCR; TCRdb lists only in-frame clones, some missing. Of hundreds of thousands of clones listed, around nine tenths are singletons. Material: peripheral blood. These TCRs come from a man in his late teens or twenties with COVID-19, enrolled during active disease.

CDR3: CASSPFGTDFMNTEAFF. Here the CDR3 DNA reads TGTGCCAGCTCACCGTTCGGGACTGACTTTATGAACACTGAAGCTTTCTTT. The chain recombines TRBV18 with TRBJ1-1; perhaps TRBD1 as D (5 bases). This CDR3 region has 17 residues. V dropped 3 bases and J dropped 0 bases, with 17 bases sitting between them. Looked up from germline, CDR1 is KGHSH and CDR2 is LQKENI.

The chain combines TRBV2 with TRBJ1-5; 9 bases fit TRBD1. Germline CDR1 and CDR2: SNHLY and FYNNEI. The CDR3 contains 15 residues. The V segment lost 6 bases and the J segment 2 bases; nucleotides outside the gene matches: 5. CDR3 sequence: CASSGDRVGNQPQHF. CDR3 DNA sequence: TGTGCCAGCAGCGGGGACAGGGTGGGCAATCAGCCCCAGCATTTT.

The rearrangement joins TRBV5-1 to TRBJ2-7; TRBD2 matches 10 bases. The CDR3 consists of 15 residues. Trimming cost V 2 bases and J 6 bases; bases outside gene matches: 8. Germline values: CDR1 SGHRS, CDR2 YFSETQ. CDR3 in DNA: TGCGCCAGCAGCTTCGGGACTAGCGATCCTCTCGAGCAGTACTTC. It codes for CASSFGTSDPLEQYF.

The chain is built from TRBV6-5 and TRBJ1-6, with TRBD1 identical over 10 bases. The CDR3 is made up of 15 amino acids. Per germline, CDR1 MNHEY and CDR2 SVGAGI. V lost 2 bases and J lost 10; bases outside the gene matches: 5. CDR3 protein: CASSYGTGVWSPLHF. Here the CDR3 DNA reads TGTGCCAGCAGTTACGGGACAGGGGTTTGGTCACCCCTCCACTTT.

This clone was recorded only once. The chain recombines TRBV5-1 with TRBJ1-1, with D maybe TRBD1 (5 bases). This CDR3 region has 14 residues. Germline CDR1 is SGHRS and CDR2 is YFSETQ. V lost 6 bases and J lost 5, with 17 bases in between. CDR3 sequence reads: CASKIREVATEAFF. CDR3 bases: TGCGCCAGCAAAATCAGGGAGGTAGCTACTGAAGCTTTCTTT.

The chain couples TRBV11-3 to TRBJ2-1; maybe TRBD2 (5 bases). V was cut by 4 bases and J by 5 bases, with 9 bases left in between. Germline loops: CDR1 SGHNT, CDR2 YENEEA. This CDR3 spans 13 amino acids. The CDR3 nucleotides are TGTGCCAGCAGCTCGCGGGCCCACAATGAGCAGTTCTTC. Amino acids: CASSSRAHNEQFF.

This rearrangement joins TRBV7-7 to TRBJ2-1; D uncertain. V shed 5 bases and J shed 6 bases, with 11 bases lying between them. This CDR3 region has 13 residues. The germline V gene encodes CDR1 SSHAT and CDR2 FNYEAQ (reference sequence). This CDR3 reads CASSIDTSNEQFF. The DNA for the CDR3 is TGTGCCAGCAGCATCGACACGAGCAATGAGCAGTTCTTC. The whole variable domain, remainder taken from reference TRBV7-7 and TRBJ2-1, is GAGVSQSPRYKVTKRGQDVTLRCDPISSHATLYWYQQALGQGPEFLTYFNYEAQPDKSGLPSDRFSAERPEGSISTLTIQRTEQRDSAMYRCASSIDTSNEQFFGPGTRLTVL.

The chain is built from TRBV11-2 and TRBJ1-2; D call uncertain. The V gene lost 5 bases and the J gene lost 7 bases, with 17 bases spanning the gap. The CDR3 is made up of 14 amino acids. The germline V gene has CDR1 SGHAT and CDR2 FQNNGV. The CDR3 spells CASSPDGLSRGYTF. DNA for the CDR3: TGTGCCAGCAGCCCGGACGGACTTTCGCGTGGCTACACCTTC.

This clone was recorded a few times. This chain links TRBV5-1 with TRBJ2-2; D might be TRBD1 (6 bases). The CDR3 covers 16 residues. Germline lookup yields CDR1 SGHRS and CDR2 YFSETQ. The ends were cut back, 6 bases at V and 0 bases at J, with 15 bases in the middle. The CDR3 coding sequence is TGCGCCAGCACCCCGGACAGTCCTACGAACACCGGGGAGCTGTTTTTT. Its protein product is CASTPDSPTNTGELFF.

This clone is a singleton in its sample. The gene calls are TRBV3-1 (or the pseudogene TRBV3-2) and TRBJ2-1; 11 bases are a match to TRBD2. The germline CDR1 and CDR2 sequences are LGHDT and YNNKEL (reference sequence). Trimming removed 0 bases from V and 8 bases from J; junction bases left unmatched: 9. The length of the CDR3 is 17 residues. CDR3 loop: CASSQDFILAGGDEQFF. Here the CDR3 DNA reads TGTGCCAGCAGCCAAGACTTCATCCTAGCGGGGGGCGATGAGCAGTTCTTC.

The genes are TRBV27 and TRBJ2-1, with 9 positions matching TRBD2. Germline CDR1 and CDR2: MNHEY and SMNVEV (reference sequence). The CDR3 sequence is 15 residues long. V trimming: 6 bases; J trimming: 0 bases; junction bases outside the gene matches: 3. CDR3 region: CASRLAGYSYNEQFF. CDR3 sequence (DNA): TGTGCCAGCAGACTAGCGGGTTACTCCTACAATGAGCAGTTCTTC.

This clone showed up just once. The V and J genes are TRBV7-3 and TRBJ2-1; no clear D. The CDR3 is 15 residues long. V was clipped by 4 bases and J by 6 bases, with 16 bases between them. Germline CDR1 SGHTA, CDR2 FQGTGA. CDR3 DNA: TGTGCCAGCAGCTCGGGTCTACGAGAAGGCAATGAGCAGTTCTTC. Protein product: CASSSGLREGNEQFF.

For this clone: Compared with germline, one end of the junction differs, possibly owing to a read error. The chain uses TRBV7-3 and TRBJ2-1, with 7 bases fitting TRBD2. This CDR3 is 15 amino acids long. The V gene's germline CDR1 is SGHTA and CDR2 FQGTGA. The CDR3 protein is CASSRSSGSFNEQFF. The CDR3 nucleotides are TGTGCCAGCAGCCGATCTAGCGGCTCCTTCAATGAGCAGTTCTTC.

The rearrangement joins TRBV3-1 (or the pseudogene TRBV3-2) to TRBJ2-1; D is unresolved. The CDR3 runs to 14 residues. Trimming took 4 bases from V and 0 from J, leaving 7 bases between them. CDR1 and CDR2 from the germline V gene are LGHDT and YNNKEL (reference sequence). The CDR3, as DNA: TGTGCCAGCAGCCTGACAAACTCCTACAATGAGCAGTTCTTC. Amino acids: CASSLTNSYNEQFF.

This sequence joins TRBV24-1 and TRBJ1-1; D gene uncertain. The CDR3 loop spans 12 amino acids. CDR1 is KGHDR and CDR2 is SFDVKD in the germline V gene. Trimming removed 5 bases at V and 1 base at J, with 4 bases between. As DNA, the CDR3 is TGTGCCACCAGTGTCGGGAACACTGAAGCTTTCTTT. It encodes CATSVGNTEAFF.

The chain is built from TRBV19 and TRBJ2-1, with 10 bases that match TRBD2. The germline CDR1 and CDR2 sequences are LNHDA and SQIVND (reference sequence). This CDR3 contains 16 residues. The V and J ends lost 2 bases and 1 base, in that order; junction bases with no gene match: 2. The CDR3, as DNA: TGTGCCAGTAGTATATATAGCGGGGGGTCCTACAATGAGCAGTTCTTC. Encoded protein: CASSIYSGGSYNEQFF.

CDR3 bases: TGTGCCAGCAGCCCAACCGGGACTTACACAGATACGCAGTATTTT. Its protein is CASSPTGTYTDTQYF. The chain carries TRBV7-9 and TRBJ2-3; TRBD2 might be the D (6 bases). V lost 5 bases to trimming and J lost 2 bases, with 14 bases between them. The CDR3 is 15 residues long. Per germline, CDR1 SEHNR and CDR2 FQNEAQ (reference sequence).

The chain recombines TRBV18 with TRBJ2-3; D gene ambiguous. CDR1 and CDR2 (germline): KGHSH, LQKENI. With 2 bases removed from V and 0 bases from J, the gap between germline ends came to 6 bases. The CDR3 is 14 residues long. Here the CDR3 DNA reads TGTGCCAGCTCACCATCTAGGAGCACAGATACGCAGTATTTT. Protein product: CASSPSRSTDTQYF.

V usage is TRBV7-9 and J usage is TRBJ2-3, with 8 bases aligning to TRBD1. This CDR3 region has 16 residues. The V gene end was trimmed by 2 bases and the J gene end by 3 bases; junction bases not matched to a gene: 7. Looked up from germline, CDR1 is SEHNR and CDR2 is FQNEAQ (reference sequence). The CDR3 nucleotides are TGTGCCAGCAGCTTATGGGGCAGGGGGCGAACAGATACGCAGTATTTT. It specifies CASSLWGRGRTDTQYF. Full variable domain (rest looked up from reference TRBV7-9 and TRBJ2-3): DTGVSQNPRHKITKRGQNVTFRCDPISEHNRLYWYRQTLGQGPEFLTYFQNEAQLEKSRLLSDRFSAERPKGSFSTLEIQRTEQGDSAMYLCASSLWGRGRTDTQYFGPGTRLTVL.

The chain has TRBV19 and TRBJ2-1; 7 nucleotides align to TRBD1. Germline V gene sequence: CDR1 LNHDA, CDR2 SQIVND (reference sequence). J gave up 8 bases and V 9 bases, and 13 bases lay outside the gene matches. The length of the CDR3 is 14 residues. DNA for the CDR3: TGTGCCAGCACCCGGGACAGACATACCGATGAGCAGTTCTTC. It encodes CASTRDRHTDEQFF. The whole variable domain, filled in from reference TRBV19 and TRBJ2-1, reads DGGITQSPKYLFRKEGQNVTLSCEQNLNHDAMYWYRQDPGQGLRLIYYSQIVNDFQKGDIAEGYSVSREKKESFPLTVTSAQKNPTAFYLCASTRDRHTDEQFFGPGTRLTVL.

The chain carries TRBV29-1 and TRBJ2-5; D is possibly TRBD1 (5 bases). Trimming pared 4 bases from V and 5 bases from J, leaving 11 bases between. The CDR3 consists of 12 residues. CDR1 and CDR2 (germline): SQVTM, ANQGSEA. CDR3 sequence (DNA): TGCAGCGTTGGGGGCAGAAGCGAGACCCAGTACTTC. This encodes CSVGGRSETQYF.

The rearrangement uses TRBV19 and TRBJ2-1, with 9 bases lining up with TRBD2. J lost 9 bases, V lost 5 bases, and 11 bases had no gene match. This CDR3 has 15 residues. CDR1 is LNHDA, CDR2 SQIVND, per germline (reference sequence). The chain's CDR3 is CASSAPLAGVGEQFF. Written as DNA, the CDR3 is TGTGCCAGTAGTGCACCCTTAGCGGGAGTGGGTGAGCAGTTCTTC.

The chain couples TRBV10-1 to TRBJ1-2, with D hard to call. The CDR3 covers 12 residues. In germline, CDR1 is WNHNN, CDR2 SYGVQD (reference sequence). The V end was cut by 3 bases, the J end by 5 bases, with 7 bases between. CDR3 protein: CASSDTGYGYTF. CDR3 DNA sequence: TGCGCCAGCAGTGATACGGGGTATGGCTACACCTTC.

V usage is TRBV14 and J usage is TRBJ2-5; 7 positions match TRBD2. V gave up 1 base and J gave up 5 bases; unmatched junction bases: 4. Germline CDR1 and CDR2: SGHDN and FVKESK. The CDR3 sequence is 14 residues long. Here the CDR3 reads CASSQAHGGETQYF. The CDR3 region has the DNA TGTGCCAGCAGCCAAGCGCACGGGGGGGAGACCCAGTACTTC.

The chain has TRBV27 and TRBJ2-1; 9 bases map to TRBD2. Germline V gives CDR1 MNHEY, CDR2 SMNVEV (reference sequence). The CDR3 is 17 amino acids. V gave up 8 bases and J gave up 6 bases; unmatched junction bases: 17. The CDR3 DNA reads TGTGCCAGCGCGGTCTATGCGGGAGGGGTCAGGGGCAATGAGCAGTTCTTC. Translating gives CASAVYAGGVRGNEQFF.